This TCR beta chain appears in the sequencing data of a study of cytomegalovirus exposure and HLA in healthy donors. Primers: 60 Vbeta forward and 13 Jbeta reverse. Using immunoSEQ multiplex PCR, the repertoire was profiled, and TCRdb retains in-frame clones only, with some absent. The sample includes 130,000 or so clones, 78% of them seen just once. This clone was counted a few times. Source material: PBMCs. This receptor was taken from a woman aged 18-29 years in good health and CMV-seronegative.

CDR3 in DNA: TGTGCCTGGAGTATGGGGGGTGAGGAAAAACTGTTTTTT. It translates to CAWSMGGEEKLFF. The chain joins TRBV30 to TRBJ1-4; D possibly corresponds to TRBD1 (5 bases). Germline V gives CDR1 GTSNPN, CDR2 SVGIG (reference sequence). The CDR3 sequence is 13 residues long. Between the trimmed V and J ends, which lost 2 bases and 8 bases, there was a span of 12 bases.